Listed below are T cell receptor beta chains from one sample, sequenced in a study of T cells after somatic rescue of genetic block. Profiling relied on immunoSEQ multiplex PCR, and the TCRdb table lists in-frame clones only, not all of them. The repertoire holds some 68,000 clones, with approximately 91% as singletons. The sequenced material came from peripheral blood mononuclear cells (PBMCs). These receptors all stem from a man in his thirties or forties. Each CDR3 is given with its conserved first and last residue. The order of the fields is CDR3 protein, V gene.

CDR3: CASSVGGSSYEQYF; V: TRBV6-1
CDR3: CASSFGLSYEQYF; V: TRBV11-2
CDR3: CASSGVLGSGEQYF; V: TRBV2
CDR3: CASSVGTSYEQYF; V: TRBV5-6
CDR3: CASSLSGGGDETQYF; V: TRBV27
CDR3: CSSQDRATDTQYF; V: TRBV29-1
CDR3: CASSWDREVTDTQYF; V: TRBV7-9
CDR3: CASIPGRTDTQYF; V: TRBV2
CDR3: CASSLYNRMNTEAFF; V: TRBV5-6
CDR3: CASSPPGPGGYEQYF; V: TRBV18
CDR3: CASSLTPGNRYNSPLHF; V: TRBV18
CDR3: CASTRDRGETQYF; V: TRBV7-2
CDR3: CASSLSAGNTGELFF; V: TRBV5-1
CDR3: CASSGGRDRVRETQYF; V: TRBV6-1
CDR3: CASSQSLANLPYEQYF; V: TRBV14
CDR3: CASSLEIGGGAPDTQYF; V: TRBV5-1
CDR3: CASSAVAGFHEQYF; V: TRBV7-9
CDR3: CASSPDRANQNTGELFF; V: TRBV21-1
CDR3: CASSLSTTGGRETQYF; V: TRBV27
CDR3: CASSPSTSGTDTQYF; V: TRBV5-1
CDR3: CASRVTGDSGNTIYF; V: TRBV6-1
CDR3: CAISEGETYNEQFF; V: TRBV10-3
CDR3: CASSPQRQYNQPQHF; V: TRBV27
CDR3: CASSPTGQRPGNTIYF; V: TRBV18
CDR3: CASSLTDPRDNEQFF; V: TRBV5-1
CDR3: CASSFDYSQGGHEQYF; V: TRBV11-2
CDR3: CASTPRTGYSNQPQHF; V: TRBV28
CDR3: CASSLVDNYGYTF; V: TRBV5-4
CDR3: CATRTARNEQYF; V: TRBV10-2
CDR3: CAWSVGIQGNEKLFF; V: TRBV30
CDR3: CAWKTSGGYNEQFF; V: TRBV30
CDR3: CASSPQGQGSGYTF; V: TRBV11-2
CDR3: CASSLSGTNEKLFF; V: TRBV14
CDR3: CASSIASGSYEQYF; V: TRBV19
CDR3: CASTRDAGELFF; V: TRBV5-6
CDR3: CASSAPPGIGTEAFF; V: TRBV6-1
CDR3: CASSLSPQTGNTIYF; V: TRBV5-1
CDR3: CASSLGGFSYEQYF; V: TRBV11-2
CDR3: CASSLYQGQDGYTF; V: TRBV5-1
CDR3: CASSLGIPRRGVPYNEQFF; V: TRBV11-2
CDR3: CASSWTSGNTGELFF; V: TRBV5-1
CDR3: CASSLGQIREQYF; V: TRBV7-9
CDR3: CASSFDRNQETQYF; V: TRBV28